The 7 T cell receptor beta chains in this list originate from one sample, sequenced in a study of memory CD8 T cells in hepatitis C reinfection. Time point here: peak reinfection, 3 to 8 weeks after reinfection detection. TCR sequencing was done directly ex vivo on sorted cells, without expansion in vitro. Profiled with immunoSEQ multiplex PCR; TCRdb holds only in-frame clones, not every one. The repertoire holds around 47,000 clones, with approximately 87% as singletons. Sequencing was done on a sample of naive CD8+ T cells sorted from blood. Every receptor here comes from a man younger than 30 with hepatitis C virus infection.

The chain uses TRBV5-6 and TRBJ2-6, with 9 bases matching TRBD2. This CDR3 comprises 18 residues. Germline V gene sequence: CDR1 SGHDT, CDR2 YYEEEE. Germline trimming cut 4 bases from V and 3 bases from J; bases unmatched to any gene: 11. The CDR3: CASSAGGFLDFGANVLTF. Here the CDR3 DNA reads TGTGCCAGCAGCGCGGGGGGGTTCCTCGACTTTGGGGCCAACGTCCTGACTTTC.

V usage is TRBV29-1 and J usage is TRBJ2-3; 14 bases are shared with TRBD2. From germline, CDR1 is SQVTM and CDR2 ANQGSEA. Germline trimming cut 7 bases from V and 0 bases from J; bases unmatched to any gene: 6. The CDR3 runs to 16 residues. The chain's CDR3 is CSGGLAGGSSTDTQYF. The DNA of the CDR3 is TGCAGCGGCGGACTAGCGGGAGGTTCTAGCACAGATACGCAGTATTTT.

V usage is TRBV7-2 and J usage is TRBJ2-3; weak D call: TRBD2 (5 bases). CDR3 length: 12 amino acids. Trimming cost V 7 bases and J 5 bases, with 10 bases left between them. Germline CDR1 reads SGHTA; CDR2 reads FQGNSA. The CDR3 nucleotides read TGTGCCAGCACGGAGGTTGGAGATACGCAGTATTTT. Translated, it gives CASTEVGDTQYF.

The rearrangement uses TRBV13 and TRBJ2-1; D may be TRBD1 (7 bases). Germline CDR1 and CDR2: PRHDT and FYEKMQ (reference sequence). This CDR3 comprises 15 residues. V dropped 5 bases and J dropped 3 bases, with 14 bases sitting between them. CDR3 nucleotides: TGTGCCAGCAGCCCAGGGGGAGGTTTCTACAATGAGCAGTTCTTC. This sequence encodes CASSPGGGFYNEQFF.

V is TRBV7-9 and J is TRBJ2-1; TRBD2 matches at 9 bases. The CDR3 contains 16 residues. Germline values: CDR1 SEHNR, CDR2 FQNEAQ (reference sequence). V gave up 0 bases and J gave up 6 bases; unmatched junction bases: 6. The CDR3 region is CASSLARLAGINEQFF. The DNA of the CDR3 is TGTGCCAGCAGCTTAGCGAGGCTAGCGGGGATCAATGAGCAGTTCTTC.

The chain recombines TRBV4-1 with TRBJ2-2; D perhaps matches TRBD1 (6 bases). Germline values: CDR1 MGHRA, CDR2 YSYEKL. The V gene lost 4 bases and the J gene lost 2 bases, with 8 bases spanning the gap. The CDR3 has 14 amino acids. CDR3 region: CASSRRGNTGELFF. The CDR3, as DNA: TGCGCCAGCAGCCGCAGGGGTAACACCGGGGAGCTGTTTTTT.

V and J are TRBV5-6 and TRBJ2-7; 8 bases agree with TRBD1. V was clipped by 2 bases and J by 4 bases; unmatched bases: 5. CDR3 length: 14 residues. CDR1 is SGHDT and CDR2 is YYEEEE in the germline V gene. CDR3 amino acids: CASSFGQGSYEQYF. For the CDR3, the DNA is TGTGCCAGCAGCTTCGGACAGGGATCGTACGAGCAGTACTTC.